The clone carrying this T cell receptor (beta chain) was counted only a few times. Antigen specificity is unknown. A junction end diverges from the germline sequence, so it may reflect a read error. The sample originates from a study of T cell responses to AZD1222 COVID-19 vaccine. The wider study: Combined were second doses at about 4 or about 12 weeks. Study findings and constraints: Unmutated regions of variants are reportedly targeted by nearly half of spike-specific TCRs.

Produced via immunoSEQ multiplex PCR; TCRdb's table is partial and in-frame only. The data hold roughly 180,000 clones, with 87% observed a single time. This CDR3 region has 12 residues. The germline gives CDR1 SGHRS, CDR2 YFSETQ. This receptor was identified in an adult in good health. The chain employs TRBV5-1 and TRBJ2-2; D gene uncertain. Here the sequenced sample was peripheral blood, taken on day 0 of AZD1222 vaccination. The CDR3 loop is CASSSNSGELFF. The CDR3 DNA follows: TGCGCCAGCAGCTCAAACAGCGGGGAGCTGTTTTTT.